The clone carrying this T cell receptor beta chain was observed many times. Its antigen is undetermined. This sample stems from a study of T cells in Graves' hyperthyroidism and ophthalmopathy. Broader study findings: Ophthalmopathy stood apart from stable hyperthyroidism in a 13 V-J model.

The CDR3 runs to 15 residues. V was trimmed by 1 base and J by 4 bases, leaving 11 bases between them. Germline values: CDR1 MNHNS, CDR2 SASEGT. Template material for amplifying TCR beta CDR3 regions consisted of RNA transcripts. The study used the HTBI primer set for a first-round RT-PCR of the TCR CDR3. Via MiXCR, TCRdb re-called the multiplex PCR reads, giving one row per CDR3 protein. The sample shows roughly 700,000 distinct CDR3 sequences, approximately 15% of them seen only once. The sample comprised blood. V is TRBV6-1 and J is TRBJ2-1; D gene uncertain. The clonotype comes from a man aged 45-65 years with Graves' hyperthyroidism. The CDR3 sequence is CASSEEGIAYNEQFF. CDR3 coding DNA: TGTGCCAGCAGTGAAGAGGGTATCGCTTACAATGAGCAGTTCTTC.